These 8 T cell receptor beta chains were all obtained from the same sample, sequenced in a study of shared clonotypes between healthy human individuals. Assay: immunoSEQ multiplex PCR; the TCRdb copy retains only in-frame clones and omits some. The sample has approximately 500,000 clones, 81% seen once. Material for sequencing was PBMCs. The receptors were gathered from a woman in her thirties or forties in good health. Some clones in this sample may be carry-over from other donors' samples.

This chain connects TRBV27 to TRBJ2-7; 8 nucleotides align to TRBD1. Germline CDR1 is MNHEY and CDR2 is SMNVEV (reference sequence). This CDR3 contains 15 residues. Losses at the gene ends were 4 bases for V and 3 bases for J; bases not matched to a gene: 8. The chain's CDR3 is CASSSRTGPHYEQYF. The CDR3 DNA is TGTGCCAGCAGTTCCCGGACAGGGCCCCACTACGAGCAGTACTTC.

To note about this clone: Other DNA sequences in the same sample also yield this CDR3. The chain uses TRBV11-3 and TRBJ2-1; TRBD2 agrees at 13 bases. The CDR3 totals 13 residues. The germline gives CDR1 SGHNT, CDR2 YENEEA. V lost 5 bases, J lost 9 bases, and 1 base stayed unmatched. As DNA, the CDR3 is TGTGCCAGCAGCCGACTAGCGGGAGGTGAGCAGTTCTTC. Encoded protein: CASSRLAGGEQFF.

This clone was seen once. V usage is TRBV5-4 and J usage is TRBJ2-7; TRBD1 matches at 7 bases. From germline, CDR1 is SGHNT and CDR2 YYREEE (reference sequence). V shed 3 bases, J shed 2 bases, and the junction held 2 bases outside the gene matches. The CDR3 is 13 amino acids. In nucleotides, the CDR3 is TGTGCCAGCAGCTCGGGGACAGCCTACGAGCAGTACTTC. Its protein is CASSSGTAYEQYF. Complete variable domain (other parts from reference TRBV5-4 and TRBJ2-7): ETGVTQSPTHLIKTRGQQVTLRCSSQSGHNTVSWYQQALGQGPQFIFQYYREEENGRGNFPPRFSGLQFPNYSSELNVNALELDDSALYLCASSSGTAYEQYFGPGTRLTVT.

V gene TRBV2 combines with J gene TRBJ2-6; 8 nucleotides line up with TRBD1. The CDR3 extends over 16 amino acids. Germline trimming cut 10 bases from V and 2 bases from J; bases unmatched to any gene: 10. Germline V CDR1 and CDR2: SNHLY, FYNNEI. CDR3 sequence reads: CATDPGQVTGANVLTF. CDR3 bases: TGTGCCACCGATCCGGGACAGGTAACTGGGGCCAACGTCCTGACTTTC.

V is TRBV11-1 and J is TRBJ2-7, with 13 bases lining up with TRBD2. Germline assignment: CDR1 SGHAT and CDR2 FQDESV (reference sequence). The V segment lost 5 bases and the J segment 5 bases; nucleotides outside the gene matches: 6. There are 15 residues in the CDR3. The CDR3 DNA is TGTGCCAGCAGCACCCGGACTAGCGGGAGCGACGAGCAGTACTTC. Protein product: CASSTRTSGSDEQYF.

The chain is built from TRBV5-1 and TRBJ2-2; D ambiguous. Germline lookup yields CDR1 SGHRS and CDR2 YFSETQ. This CDR3 spans 16 amino acids. Between the trimmed V and J ends, which lost 0 bases and 0 bases, there was a span of 9 bases. CDR3 bases: TGCGCCAGCAGCTTGGCAGGACCGACGAACACCGGGGAGCTGTTTTTT. Its translation is CASSLAGPTNTGELFF.

V and J are TRBV2 and TRBJ2-7, with 10 bases fitting TRBD1. J was trimmed by 0 bases and V by 5 bases; bases with no gene match: 7. This CDR3 is 16 amino acids long. Germline CDR1 is SNHLY and CDR2 is FYNNEI. CDR3 bases: TGTGCCAGCAGTACCCCGGACAGGGGGAGCTCCTACGAGCAGTACTTC. Protein: CASSTPDRGSSYEQYF.

As to this clone: This specimen includes other DNA sequences encoding the same CDR3. The rearrangement links TRBV11-2 to TRBJ1-2, with 7 bases identical to TRBD1. There are 13 residues in the CDR3. V was pared by 3 bases and J by 6 bases, with 4 bases of the junction left unmatched. The germline V gene encodes CDR1 SGHAT and CDR2 FQNNGV. The CDR3 loop is CASSFQGVHGYTF. CDR3 bases: TGTGCCAGCAGCTTCCAGGGGGTCCATGGCTACACCTTC.